One T cell receptor (beta chain) is described in this entry. Only a few counts were recorded for this clonotype. Its cognate antigen has yet to be identified. No base quality values were provided; no much bigger clone lies one nucleotide off. These data come from a study of identical twins (dated by TCRdb to about 2016). Regarding the research as a whole: To test whether fetal clonotypes persist, this study deep-sequenced TCR alpha and beta repertoires from monozygotic twins, from unrelated adults of various ages, and from cord blood. To rule out contamination, the twin experiments were replicated at different times with different library preparation protocols.

The paper's findings and limits, for the study overall: Compared with coincidental sharing between unrelated individuals, out-of-frame TCR alpha sequences shared between twins had an excess of sequences with low generation probability. In monozygotic twins, recombination models systematically underestimated out-of-frame TCR alpha sharing, but the models matched the sharing seen between unrelated individuals. Because the same donors could not be followed over many years, conclusions were based on cross-sectional statistical analysis. Fewer insertions were carried by abundant cord blood beta clonotypes, a similar but weaker trend appeared in young adult naive repertoires, and no such trend appeared in memory repertoires. Excess twin sharing in beta out-of-frame sequences was weaker because fewer shared sequences lowered the signal-to-noise ratio. Invariant T cells such as MAIT and iNKT could partly confound zero-insertion analyses, although diverse VJ usage argued against such confounding for most clonotypes.

CDR3 length: 13 amino acids, cysteine to phenylalanine. The only DNA kept is the CDR3, 39 bases in frame from the first base. The germline V gene (reference sequence) specifies SEHNR as CDR1 and FQNEAQ as CDR2. Clipping removes 6 bases from V and 5 bases from J, with 6 as the unmatched junction base count. All donors were healthy Caucasians. Three pairs of female monozygotic twins, all aged roughly 18 to 30 years, were included in the twin cohort. Positive isolation kits from Invitrogen were used to isolate the CD4+ and CD8+ T cell populations. The method was 5' RACE. The sequencer was an Illumina HiSeq 2000. Template switching introduced a universal primer binding site; the final cDNA contained a unique molecular identifier, enabling accurate counting of TCR cDNA molecules. First-strand cDNA for TCR alpha and beta chains was synthesized from specific primers in the conserved constant-segment region. To control for contamination, every cDNA library carried two barcodes: a SMART-Mk sample barcode plus Illumina barcodes. TruSeq adapter sequences and Illumina sample barcodes were added in two successive PCR steps. TCR alpha and beta cDNA libraries were sequenced on the Illumina HiSeq platform with custom primers. On the study's bioinformatics: Unique molecular identifiers were extracted from raw reads with MiGEC, and CDR3 positions were determined with MiXCR. For each individual, recombination models were inferred using an EM algorithm with the repgenHMM and IGoR tools. The tcR package in R was used for shared clonotype analysis, with sharing normalized by the product of cloneset sizes. To study raw recombination free of thymic and clonal selection effects, out-of-frame nonproductive sequences were analyzed. The public reads were quality trimmed at Q25 with fastp and then assembled into clones with MiXCR by TCRdb, keeping productive beta chains. Identical CDR3 proteins give one entry, which carries the most common genes and DNA. V and J calls and clone size were set by TCRdb, not the authors. Across this sample there are 300,000 to 400,000 distinct CDR3 sequences, with more than 9% seen only once. The ten biggest clones cover approximately 7.5% of the sample.

This sample also appeared in a second study, on yellow fever vaccine responses in identical twins. The second paper further reports: The authors reported that the T cell response to vaccination in identical twins appeared partly convergent and partly personalized. In the study, vaccine-responding T cell clones were precisely tracked in identical twins.

This sequence originates from a woman between 18 and 29 years old in good health. The sequencing input was CD8+ T cells sorted from blood. The chain is assembled from TRBV7-9 and TRBJ1-1, with 7 central nucleotides matching TRBD1. The CDR3 amino acid sequence is: CASRYGTATEAFF. In nucleotide form, the sequence is TGTGCCAGCAGGTACGGGACAGCAACTGAAGCTTTCTTT.